This entry is about one T cell receptor beta chain. Each CDR3 protein gets one entry after TCRdb re-called the 5' RACE reads with MiXCR. The table has some 64,000 distinct CDR3 sequences, roughly a tenth seen once. Germline loops: CDR1 SGDLS, CDR2 YYNGEE. The length of the CDR3 is 15 residues. Trimming took 2 bases from V and 2 from J, leaving 12 bases between them. The source of the sample is a study of early T cells in non-severe SARS-CoV-2 infection. Specimen: whole blood. The receptor comes from an adult who was a healthcare worker with PCR-confirmed SARS-CoV-2 infection or an uninfected control (not recorded which). V usage is TRBV9 and J usage is TRBJ2-3; D is possibly TRBD1 (5 bases). DNA for the CDR3: TGTGCCAGCAGCGTCACAGGCTATCTCACAGATACGCAGTATTTT. Amino acids: CASSVTGYLTDTQYF.